This T cell receptor (beta chain) was identified during a study of PD-1 blockade in classical Hodgkin lymphoma. Turning to this clone: What it binds is unknown.

Generated by immunoSEQ multiplex PCR, the TCRdb table keeps only in-frame clones and is missing some. In the table there are about 25,000 clones, approximately 80% of which are singletons. Study-level points and caveats: Exclusion covered patients beginning nivolumab under 1 year post-ASCT.

Every patient experienced relapse after autologous stem cell transplantation, and brentuximab vedotin exposure varied. Germline values: CDR1 ENHRY, CDR2 SYGVKD. With 4 bases removed from V and 5 bases from J, the gap between germline ends came to 3 bases. CDR3 length equals 11 residues. Material: peripheral blood mononuclear cells (PBMCs), obtained at baseline. The receptor was isolated from a human donor with classical Hodgkin lymphoma. The chain has TRBV10-3 and TRBJ2-1; no clear D gene. CDR3 protein: CAISGDNEQFF. The CDR3, as DNA: TGTGCCATCAGTGGGGACAATGAGCAGTTCTTC.